This TCR beta chain was profiled in a study of blood T cell repertoires in COVID-19. Study details: Material from acute and convalescent COVID-19 was sourced from the United States, Italy and Spain.

CDR1 SGHTA and CDR2 FQGNSA come from the germline V gene. The length of the CDR3 is 15 residues. Trimming cost V 5 bases and J 0 bases, with 11 bases left between them. Profiled with immunoSEQ multiplex PCR; TCRdb holds only in-frame clones, not every one. The sample has some 140,000 clones; approximately 84% are singletons. This clone was detected only once. The V and J genes are TRBV7-2 and TRBJ1-3; tentatively, D is TRBD1 (6 bases). This sequence originates from a man aged 35 to 55 with acute COVID-19. Sequencing was done on a sample of PBMCs or T cells enriched from blood (not recorded which). The CDR3 DNA follows: TGTGCCAGCAGCCCGGACAGCAGCTCTGGAAACACCATATATTTT. It translates to CASSPDSSSGNTIYF.